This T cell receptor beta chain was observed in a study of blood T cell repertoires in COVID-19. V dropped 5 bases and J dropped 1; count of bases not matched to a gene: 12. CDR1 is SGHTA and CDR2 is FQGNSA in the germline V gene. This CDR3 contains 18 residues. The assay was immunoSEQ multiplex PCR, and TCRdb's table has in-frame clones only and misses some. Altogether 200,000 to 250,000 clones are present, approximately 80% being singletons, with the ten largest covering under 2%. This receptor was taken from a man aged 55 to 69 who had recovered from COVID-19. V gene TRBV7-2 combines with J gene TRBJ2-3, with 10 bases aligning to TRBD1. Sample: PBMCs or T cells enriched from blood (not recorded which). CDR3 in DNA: TGTGCCAGCAGCCCCGGGACAGGGGTTTTTCTCCGCACAGATACGCAGTATTTT. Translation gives CASSPGTGVFLRTDTQYF.